A single T cell receptor beta chain is shown here with its context. These data belong to a study of glioma-infiltrating T cells after dendritic cell vaccination. Background on the study: Between the early 2000s and the early 2010s, patients got autologous tumor lysate-pulsed dendritic cell vaccines. Dendritic cells derived from monocytes and pulsed with autologous tumor lysate formed the vaccine.

The immunoSEQ assay amplified TCRB CDR3 from up to roughly 2 ug DNA. Profiled with immunoSEQ multiplex PCR; TCRdb holds only in-frame clones, not every one. The table lists 85,000 to 100,000 clones, roughly four fifths of them singletons. The time point is: after dendritic cell vaccination, including at tumor progression/relapse. All glioblastoma patients lacked an isocitrate dehydrogenase mutation. Trimming stripped 0 bases from V and 3 bases from J, with 14 bases between. The germline gives CDR1 MNHEY, CDR2 SVGAGI. This CDR3 is built from 16 residues. This receptor was taken from a human donor with glioblastoma. This chain uses TRBV6-5 with TRBJ2-5, with a possible D match to TRBD2 (6 bases). The input for sequencing was blood, taken after dendritic cell vaccination. The CDR3 loop reads CASSYSSGWVKETQYF. The CDR3 bases are TGTGCCAGCAGTTACTCGAGCGGGTGGGTTAAAGAGACCCAGTACTTC.